This paragraph reports one TCR beta chain. Which antigen it targets is not known. No per-base quality is available; no much larger clone lies one base away. The sample has other DNA sequences that encode this CDR3 too. This sample stems from a study of shared clonotypes between healthy human individuals (dated by TCRdb to the early 2020s). With respect to the entire study: Two women and a few men aged 18 to 49 years were included in the cohort. For each donor, CD4 naive and CD4 memory were each run on three plates, CD8 naive on two plates, and CD8 memory on one plate. Blood TCR repertoires of about 5 healthy adults were deeply sequenced to estimate repertoire size and the extent of clonotype sharing between individuals. To increase sequencing depth and limit assay-specific biases, different laboratories used diverse techniques to prepare libraries and sequence TCR repertoires. Between about 0.8 and 9 billion PBMCs per donor were obtained by leukapheresis. The paper as a whole reports these results and caveats: Sharing across a few donors was observed for around 4.8% of naive CD4, over 3% of naive CD8, roughly 2.3% of memory CD4, and about 0.4% of memory CD8 clonotypes. Even with the large sequencing depth, rarefaction of the sorted-subset datasets indicated that sequencing was incomplete. Based on pairwise subsampling, the degree of clonotype sharing among donors was expected to be affected by sequencing depth. Because the study included a small number of donors, the genetic and exposure-history diversity represented was limited. Naive subsets generally had larger estimated clonotype richness than memory subsets. Clonotypes shared by all four sorted-subset donors showed higher generation probabilities than non-shared clonotypes. Sampling was limited to blood, and TCR repertoires in tissue likely differ from TCR repertoires in blood.

Inclusive of the bounding cysteine and phenylalanine, the CDR3 is 14 residues long. Only the CDR3 DNA stays, 42 bases, in frame from base 1. For CDR1 and CDR2, the germline V gene lists ENHRY and SYGVKD. V has 0 bases trimmed and J has 3 bases trimmed; junction bases matching no gene number 1. CD8 naive samples consisted of CD45RO-negative cells that were positively selected for CCR7, yielding a CD45RA+CCR7+ population without TemRA cells. The donors were healthy, HIV-negative adults with no recently reported acute infections or vaccinations. Every donor was a Caucasian adult living in Nashville, Tennessee, USA. After blood collection by leukapheresis, PBMCs were isolated using Ficoll-Histopaque density gradient centrifugation and then cryopreserved in the vapor phase of liquid nitrogen. Analytical flow cytometry was used to check the purity and quantity of every magnetically sorted T cell population. Genomic DNA was isolated from each sorted fraction and quantified by UV absorbance on a Nanodrop 2000c.

TCR CDR3 regions were amplified from genomic DNA by multiplex PCR using the deep immunoSEQ assay. Extracted genomic DNA from each cell subset was distributed evenly across all wells of several immunoSEQ 96-well plates, and each plate was treated as a replicate. Each replicate PCR for sorted subsets received around 200 ng genomic DNA, equal to about 30,000 T cell genomes. Purified libraries were measured with a Qubit 3.0 fluorometer, size-checked on a Bioanalyzer 2100, and measured again with the KAPA Library Quantification kit. Each immunoSEQ 96-well plate was sequenced on its own single-read 150-cycle Illumina NextSeq 550 flow cell. The paper's processing steps were these. Because the immunoSEQ output held only junctional sequences and lacked quality scores, the filtering could not match the filtering applied to full-length reads. Sequences were annotated with PyIR, a Python wrapper for IgBLAST v1.9, and V/J genes and CDR3 were assigned using IMGT germline references. Any read was removed if the V/J assignment was weak (E-value above 1e-6), the CDR3 was missing, or the read contained stop codons, out-of-frame junctions, or ambiguous translated residues. V3J clonotypes were defined as sequences sharing an identical inferred V gene, J gene, and CDR3 amino acid sequence. Percentage overlap between repertoires was computed as shared unique clonotypes divided by the size of the smaller repertoire. Three approaches were used to assess repertoire richness: RTK rarefaction, the Chao1 estimator, and Recon v2.1 estimates of unobserved clonotypes. Generation probabilities for all TCRbeta clonotypes obtained by the gDNA method from a handful of donors were computed using OLGA. TCRdb re-hosts the immuneACCESS table, in-frame sequences only. Its copies lack some clones; in the studies checked, an unresolved V gene accounts for under half of them, and the cause for the rest is not known. V and J calls and clone size follow that table, whereas D and trimming were derived from the DNA. For this sample the table gives around 2,000,000 clones, of which roughly 94% were detected only once. The biggest ten clones account for 1.2% of the sample.

The V gene is TRBV10-3 and the J gene is TRBJ1-2, with TRBD1 matching 7 junction bases. The clonotype comes from a man aged 18 to 29 in good health. Sequenced sample: naive CD8+ T cells sorted from blood. The sample's cell subset or site label, decoded: CD45RA+CCR7+. The CDR3 amino acid sequence is: CAISESGQDYGYTF. The DNA sequence reads TGTGCCATCAGTGAGTCAGGACAGGACTATGGCTACACCTTC.